Shown below are 20 T cell receptor beta chains from a single sample sequenced in a study of technical replicates of blood from a handful of donors. Some clones are missing from TCRdb's copy, which holds only in-frame ones; the method was immunoSEQ multiplex PCR. The repertoire holds approximately 70,000 clones, with about 91% as singletons. The sample consisted of T cells isolated from PBMCs. All receptors come from a human donor in good health.

The V and J genes are TRBV2 and TRBJ1-1; 9 bases are shared with TRBD1. V was clipped by 5 bases and J by 0 bases; unmatched bases: 16. This CDR3 spans 19 amino acids. Germline V gene lookup returns CDR1 SNHLY and CDR2 FYNNEI. CDR3 nucleotides: TGTGCCAGCAGTTCATACCCCGGACAGGGGAGCGGGATGAACACTGAAGCTTTCTTT. Amino acid sequence: CASSSYPGQGSGMNTEAFF. Full variable domain (outside the CDR3, taken from reference TRBV2 and TRBJ1-1): EPEVTQTPSHQVTQMGQEVILRCVPISNHLYFYWYRQILGQKVEFLVSFYNNEISEKSEIFDDQFSVERPDGSNFTLKIRSTKLEDSAMYFCASSSYPGQGSGMNTEAFFGQGTRLTVV.

The chain is built from TRBV2 and TRBJ1-1; 9 bases line up with TRBD1. After removal of 6 bases from V and 3 bases from J, the junction contained 5 bases not matched to a gene. Germline V lookup: CDR1 SNHLY, CDR2 FYNNEI. The CDR3 loop spans 14 amino acids. DNA of the CDR3: TGTGCCAGCAGCGGGGACAGGGCCGACACTGAAGCTTTCTTT. Translation gives CASSGDRADTEAFF.

CDR3 loop: CASSSGLAGDFYEQYF. CDR3 bases: TGTGCCAGCAGCTCGGGACTAGCGGGAGATTTTTACGAGCAGTACTTC. The chain carries TRBV11-3 and TRBJ2-7, with TRBD2 identical over 14 bases. This CDR3 comprises 16 residues. Per the germline V gene, CDR1 is SGHNT and CDR2 is YENEEA. After removal of 4 bases from V and 4 bases from J, the junction contained 6 bases not matched to a gene.

The chain recombines TRBV4-1 with TRBJ2-3; TRBD2 matches at 12 bases. The CDR3 consists of 16 residues. Germline V gives CDR1 MGHRA, CDR2 YSYEKL. V shed 4 bases, J shed 6 bases, and the junction held 8 bases outside the gene matches. The CDR3 DNA follows: TGCGCCAGCAGCCCTAGACTAGCGGGAGTTAGGGATACGCAGTATTTT. Translating it yields CASSPRLAGVRDTQYF.

This chain joins TRBV9 and TRBJ2-1; 12 bases map to TRBD2. V gave up 0 bases and J gave up 6 bases; unmatched junction bases: 4. This CDR3 has 16 residues. Germline V gene sequence: CDR1 SGDLS, CDR2 YYNGEE. The CDR3 spells CASSVDPSGRANEQFF. The CDR3 DNA sequence: TGTGCCAGCAGCGTAGATCCTAGCGGGAGGGCCAATGAGCAGTTCTTC.

This clone showed up just once. The V call is TRBV6-1, the J call TRBJ1-4, with a possible D match to TRBD1 (5 bases). The CDR3 runs 14 residues. Germline loops: CDR1 MNHNS, CDR2 SASEGT. V was clipped by 6 bases and J by 7 bases, with 15 bases between them. The CDR3 coding sequence is TGTGCCAGCAGCCAGGGCCACTGGATTGAAAAACTGTTTTTT. Translating gives CASSQGHWIEKLFF.

V and J are TRBV7-6 and TRBJ1-3; weak D call: TRBD1 (5 bases). Between the trimmed V and J ends, which lost 8 bases and 4 bases, there was a span of 12 bases. This CDR3 is built from 13 residues. CDR1 is SGHVS and CDR2 is FNYEAQ in the germline V gene. The CDR3 nucleotides read TGTGCCAGCGGCAGGGCCGAAGGAAACACCATATATTTT. Its translation is CASGRAEGNTIYF.

J is TRBJ1-4 and V is TRBV13, with D perhaps TRBD1 (6 bases). Looked up from germline, CDR1 is PRHDT and CDR2 is FYEKMQ (reference sequence). This CDR3 has 11 amino acids. V was cut by 3 bases and J by 11 bases, with 7 bases left in between. For the CDR3, the DNA is TGTGCCAGCAGCTTCGGACAGAAACTGTTTTTT. This codes for CASSFGQKLFF.

This clone was observed once. V usage is TRBV28 and J usage is TRBJ2-7; 7 bases map to TRBD2. The CDR3 runs to 17 residues. Germline V gives CDR1 MDHEN, CDR2 SYDVKM. V was pared by 8 bases and J by 0 bases, with 16 bases of the junction left unmatched. CDR3 nucleotides: TGTGCCAGCCGACATGCTCCCGGGACTAAGATCTCCTACGAGCAGTACTTC. It is translated as CASRHAPGTKISYEQYF.

The chain carries TRBV2 and TRBJ1-1; 8 positions agree with TRBD1. Trimming at V came to 6 bases and at J to 1 base, leaving 4 bases not matched to a gene. The germline gives CDR1 SNHLY, CDR2 FYNNEI. The CDR3 has 14 residues. The CDR3 bases are TGTGCCAGCAGCGCTGACAGGGGGAACACTGAAGCTTTCTTT. This translates into CASSADRGNTEAFF.

The chain uses TRBV27 and TRBJ2-7, with 7 positions matching TRBD1. This CDR3 is built from 13 residues. Trimming cost V 5 bases and J 3 bases; bases outside gene matches: 4. CDR1 is MNHEY, CDR2 SMNVEV, per germline (reference sequence). The CDR3 protein is CASSLTGYYEQYF. DNA for the CDR3: TGTGCCAGCAGTCTGACAGGGTACTACGAGCAGTACTTC.

This clone was counted once. The genes are TRBV14 and TRBJ2-7, with 10 bases that match TRBD1. CDR3 length: 15 amino acids. Germline assignment: CDR1 SGHDN and CDR2 FVKESK. Trimming took 0 bases from V and 3 from J; bases not matched to a gene: 2. The CDR3 protein is CASSQDDRGHYEQYF. CDR3 nucleotide sequence: TGTGCCAGCAGCCAAGACGACAGGGGGCACTACGAGCAGTACTTC. The full variable domain, rest sourced from reference TRBV14 and TRBJ2-7, is EAGVTQFPSHSVIEKGQTVTLRCDPISGHDNLYWYRRVMGKEIKFLLHFVKESKQDESGMPNNRFLAERTGGTYSTLKVQPAELEDSGVYFCASSQDDRGHYEQYFGPGTRLTVT.

The chain links TRBV19 to TRBJ1-3; D possibly corresponds to TRBD1 (5 bases). V lost 2 bases and J lost 0, with 5 bases in between. Germline CDR1 and CDR2: LNHDA and SQIVND (reference sequence). This CDR3 spans 14 amino acids. CDR3 sequence: CASSITGSGNTIYF. The CDR3, as DNA: TGTGCCAGTAGTATAACAGGCTCTGGAAACACCATATATTTT.

The chain joins TRBV29-1 to TRBJ2-7, with a possible D match to TRBD1 (6 bases). With 0 bases removed from V and 3 bases from J, the gap between germline ends came to 9 bases. The length of the CDR3 is 13 residues. Germline CDR1 is SQVTM and CDR2 is ANQGSEA. This chain's CDR3 is CSVEEGQSYEQYF. CDR3 nucleotides: TGCAGCGTTGAAGAAGGACAGAGCTACGAGCAGTACTTC.

The rearrangement joins TRBV14 to TRBJ2-5; D might be TRBD2 (6 bases). The CDR3 length is 14 residues. Germline values: CDR1 SGHDN, CDR2 FVKESK. The V and J ends lost 3 bases and 1 base respectively, with 9 bases between them. The DNA of the CDR3 is TGTGCCAGCAGCCACGGAGGGAGCCAAGAGACCCAGTACTTC. Its translation: CASSHGGSQETQYF.

V gene TRBV4-3 combines with J gene TRBJ1-4; possibly TRBD1 for D (6 bases). The V end lost 1 base, the J end lost 5 bases, and 20 bases lay between the germline ends. This CDR3 is 18 amino acids long. Germline values: CDR1 LGHNA, CDR2 YSLEER. As DNA, the CDR3 is TGCGCCAGCAGCCAAGGTGATACCGGGACAAGGATAAATGAAAAACTGTTTTTT. It specifies CASSQGDTGTRINEKLFF.

The gene calls are TRBV29-1 and TRBJ2-3; 11 bases match TRBD2. J lost 4 bases, V lost 7 bases, and 4 bases had no gene match. The length of the CDR3 is 13 residues. Germline V gene lookup returns CDR1 SQVTM and CDR2 ANQGSEA. This CDR3 reads CSAFSGRADTQYF. The CDR3 DNA is TGCAGCGCCTTTAGCGGGAGGGCAGATACGCAGTATTTT.

This chain links TRBV2 with TRBJ1-2; D possibly corresponds to TRBD1 (5 bases). CDR3 length equals 18 residues. Trimming took off 3 bases at V and 6 bases at J, with 26 bases between the two ends. Germline V gene lookup returns CDR1 SNHLY and CDR2 FYNNEI. CDR3 amino acids: CASSDTSPRAGKPHGYTF. In nucleotides, the CDR3 is TGTGCCAGCAGTGACACATCCCCCCGGGCAGGGAAGCCTCATGGCTACACCTTC.

The chain carries TRBV28 and TRBJ2-1; TRBD1 is a possible D gene (6 bases). This CDR3 is built from 15 residues. V was pared by 3 bases and J by 4 bases, with 13 bases between. Germline V gene sequence: CDR1 MDHEN, CDR2 SYDVKM. CDR3 sequence: CASSFYREGYNEQFF. In DNA form, the CDR3 reads TGTGCCAGCAGTTTCTACAGGGAAGGATACAATGAGCAGTTCTTC.

This rearrangement joins TRBV19 to TRBJ2-5, with 7 nucleotides matching TRBD2. This CDR3 has 16 residues. Looked up from germline, CDR1 is LNHDA and CDR2 is SQIVND (reference sequence). V shed 5 bases and J 6 bases; nucleotides not matched to a gene: 15. The CDR3 here is CASSPHLAGDAKTQYF. CDR3 nucleotide sequence: TGTGCCAGTAGTCCCCACTTGGCGGGAGATGCGAAGACCCAGTACTTC.